The 25 T cell receptor beta chains given below trace back to one sample, sequenced in a study of blood T cell repertoires in COVID-19. TCRdb keeps only in-frame clones here, not all; method: immunoSEQ multiplex PCR. The sample has some 270,000 clones; roughly 91% are singletons. Specimen: peripheral blood. All receptors come from a man aged 30-40 years with acute or convalescent COVID-19.

The chain employs TRBV28 and TRBJ2-6; tentative D call: TRBD1 (6 bases). Germline lookup yields CDR1 MDHEN and CDR2 SYDVKM. The CDR3 runs to 18 residues. With 2 bases removed from V and 0 bases from J, the gap between germline ends came to 14 bases. CDR3 region: CASSLRLGASSGANVLTF. The CDR3, as DNA: TGTGCCAGCAGTTTACGACTGGGGGCCAGCTCTGGGGCCAACGTCCTGACTTTC.

V gene TRBV28 combines with J gene TRBJ2-7; TRBD2 matches at 7 bases. The ends lost 5 bases at V and 5 bases at J; junction bases unmatched: 12. Germline V lookup: CDR1 MDHEN, CDR2 SYDVKM. The CDR3 extends over 15 amino acids. The CDR3 region has the DNA TGTGCCAGCAGTACCTCACCCGGGGGGTTCAACGAGCAGTACTTC. It codes for CASSTSPGGFNEQYF.

With respect to this clone: The junction shows a germline mismatch at one end, possibly a read error. This chain uses TRBV6-5 with TRBJ2-1; D may be TRBD1 (7 bases). The CDR3 loop spans 12 amino acids. Germline V lookup: CDR1 MNHEY, CDR2 SVGAGI. The CDR3 DNA reads as TGTGCCAGCAGCCTCCGGGACCCAGGGGGGATCTTC. Protein product: CASSLRDPGGIF.

The chain links TRBV12-5 to TRBJ1-1; tentative D call: TRBD1 (6 bases). V gave up 1 base and J gave up 4 bases, with 19 bases separating them. The germline V gene encodes CDR1 LGHNT and CDR2 FRNRAP. The CDR3 contains 17 residues. This CDR3 is CASGLDRGQGGGTEAFF. In DNA, the CDR3 is TGTGCTAGTGGTTTGGACCGTGGCCAGGGAGGGGGCACTGAAGCTTTCTTT. Together with reference TRBV12-5 and TRBJ1-1, the CDR3 gives the full variable domain: DARVTQTPRHKVTEMGQEVTMRCQPILGHNTVFWYRQTMMQGLELLAYFRNRAPLDDSGMPKDRFSAEMPDATLATLKIQPSEPRDSAVYFCASGLDRGQGGGTEAFFGQGTRLTVV.

The V and J genes are TRBV5-4 and TRBJ2-2; D not resolved. V was shortened by 3 bases and J by 1 base, with 10 bases between the two germline ends. Germline CDR1 and CDR2: SGHNT and YYREEE (reference sequence). CDR3 length: 15 residues. CDR3 protein: CASSYPAGNTGELFF. DNA of the CDR3: TGTGCCAGCAGCTATCCCGCCGGGAACACCGGGGAGCTGTTTTTT.

This clone was seen a handful of times. The chain joins TRBV7-9 to TRBJ2-3, with 11 bases matching TRBD2. Looked up from germline, CDR1 is SEHNR and CDR2 is FQNEAQ (reference sequence). The V and J ends lost 5 bases and 7 bases, in that order; junction bases with no gene match: 11. This CDR3 has 16 amino acids. Written as DNA, the CDR3 is TGTGCCAGCAGCCCCTATCTAGCGGGGGGACCCTATACGCAGTATTTT. Translation gives CASSPYLAGGPYTQYF.

The chain uses TRBV6-5 and TRBJ2-7; TRBD1 agrees at 7 bases. The trim removed 3 bases at V and 2 bases at J, leaving 7 bases unmatched. The CDR3 totals 15 residues. From germline, CDR1 is MNHEY and CDR2 SVGAGI. Here the CDR3 reads CASSYELQGPYEQYF. In DNA form, the CDR3 reads TGTGCCAGCAGTTATGAATTACAGGGGCCCTACGAGCAGTACTTC.

This clone has a single count. The chain recombines TRBV7-3 with TRBJ2-1; 13 bases map to TRBD2. Germline loops: CDR1 SGHTA, CDR2 FQGTGA. V was pared by 5 bases and J by 7 bases, with 14 bases of the junction left unmatched. The length of the CDR3 is 18 residues. CDR3 bases: TGTGCCAGCAGCCCGACTAGCGGGAGGTCCTACCCCCTGAATGAGCAGTTCTTC. Protein sequence: CASSPTSGRSYPLNEQFF.

The rearrangement links TRBV9 to TRBJ1-4; weak D call: TRBD1 (5 bases). Trimming took off 1 base at V and 6 bases at J, with 16 bases between the two ends. Germline CDR1 reads SGDLS; CDR2 reads YYNGEE. This CDR3 region has 16 residues. CDR3 sequence reads: CASSVTLTAGYEKLFF. CDR3 DNA: TGTGCCAGCAGCGTAACCTTGACGGCAGGGTATGAAAAACTGTTTTTT.

The chain joins TRBV6-6 to TRBJ1-5; no clear D gene. The CDR3 is 12 amino acids. CDR1 and CDR2 (germline): MNHNY, SVGAGI (reference sequence). The V end lost 4 bases, the J end lost 8 bases, and 9 bases lay between the germline ends. The CDR3 region has the DNA TGTGCCAGCAGTTTCTTCGGGGAGCCCCAGCATTTT. Encoded protein: CASSFFGEPQHF.

The chain has TRBV6-4 and TRBJ1-2, with 7 positions matching TRBD1. The CDR3 runs 15 residues. Trimming at V came to 0 bases and at J to 8 bases, leaving 9 bases not matched to a gene. Per germline, CDR1 MRHNA and CDR2 SNTAGT. This CDR3 is CASSDSDRDNQGYTF. The CDR3 nucleotides are TGTGCCAGCAGTGACTCCGACAGGGACAATCAAGGCTACACCTTC.

Regarding this clone: Other DNA sequences in the same sample also yield this CDR3. The chain combines TRBV18 with TRBJ1-1; no definite D call. V dropped 1 base and J dropped 2 bases, with 8 bases sitting between them. The germline CDR1 and CDR2 sequences are KGHSH and LQKENI. The CDR3 covers 14 residues. CDR3 DNA: TGTGCCAGCTCACCACGTCAGGTCAACACTGAAGCTTTCTTT. Translated, it gives CASSPRQVNTEAFF.

Notes on this clone: Other DNA sequences in this sample translate to the same CDR3. The V call is TRBV19, the J call TRBJ1-1; 7 bases match TRBD1. Germline V gives CDR1 LNHDA, CDR2 SQIVND (reference sequence). The CDR3 is made up of 14 amino acids. V lost 9 bases and J lost 1; bases outside the gene matches: 8. The CDR3 DNA reads as TGTGCCAGCTCGCCGGGACAGAGGAACACTGAAGCTTTCTTT. Translated, it gives CASSPGQRNTEAFF.

The chain links TRBV5-5 to TRBJ1-1, with D perhaps TRBD1 (5 bases). With 3 bases removed from V and 2 bases from J, the gap between germline ends came to 11 bases. CDR3 size: 14 residues. The germline V gene encodes CDR1 SGHKS and CDR2 YYEKEE (reference sequence). As DNA, the CDR3 is TGTGCCAGCAGCTACAGACAGACCAACACTGAAGCTTTCTTT. Protein sequence: CASSYRQTNTEAFF.

This chain connects TRBV3-1 (or the pseudogene TRBV3-2) to TRBJ1-1; D not certain. The CDR3 has 13 amino acids. V dropped 2 bases and J dropped 6 bases, with 10 bases sitting between them. The germline V gene has CDR1 LGHDT and CDR2 YNNKEL (reference sequence). The CDR3 sequence: CASSQRSRPEAFF. CDR3 nucleotide sequence: TGTGCCAGCAGCCAAAGGAGTCGGCCTGAAGCTTTCTTT.

This clone was detected only once. The J gene is TRBJ1-1, the V gene TRBV5-1; D is uncertain. Germline lookup yields CDR1 SGHRS and CDR2 YFSETQ. CDR3 length equals 16 residues. V was trimmed by 0 bases and J by 1 base, leaving 13 bases between them. CDR3 region: CASSLAGEAANTEAFF. The CDR3 DNA reads as TGCGCCAGCAGCTTGGCCGGCGAGGCAGCGAACACTGAAGCTTTCTTT.

The chain employs TRBV10-3 and TRBJ1-1, with D maybe TRBD1 (5 bases). CDR3 length equals 14 residues. V was trimmed by 3 bases and J by 1 base, leaving 9 bases between them. Germline V lookup: CDR1 ENHRY, CDR2 SYGVKD. CDR3 nucleotide sequence: TGTGCCATCAGTGAACAGGAGTCGAACACTGAAGCTTTCTTT. Encoded protein: CAISEQESNTEAFF.

The chain combines TRBV9 with TRBJ2-7; tentative D call: TRBD1 (6 bases). There are 15 residues in the CDR3. V gave up 0 bases and J gave up 3 bases, with 13 bases separating them. The germline V gene encodes CDR1 SGDLS and CDR2 YYNGEE. The CDR3 nucleotides read TGTGCCAGCAGCGTAGGGAAGGGGGTAGGCTACGAGCAGTACTTC. It codes for CASSVGKGVGYEQYF.

This chain uses TRBV15 with TRBJ2-7; tentative D call: TRBD2 (6 bases). Germline CDR1 reads LNHNV; CDR2 reads YYDKDF (reference sequence). The CDR3 is made up of 13 amino acids. V gave up 3 bases and J gave up 5 bases, with 11 bases separating them. The CDR3 protein is CATSRTRAHEQYF. The CDR3 DNA is TGTGCCACCAGCAGGACTAGAGCCCACGAGCAGTACTTC.

The genes are TRBV2 and TRBJ2-1; 11 bases fit TRBD2. Germline V CDR1 and CDR2: SNHLY, FYNNEI. The length of the CDR3 is 15 residues. Trimming took 6 bases from V and 6 from J; bases not matched to a gene: 7. The CDR3 here is CASRITSGSVNEQFF. DNA of the CDR3: TGTGCCAGCAGGATTACTAGCGGGAGTGTCAATGAGCAGTTCTTC. The full variable domain, in which reference TRBV2 and TRBJ2-1 provide the parts outside the CDR3, is EPEVTQTPSHQVTQMGQEVILRCVPISNHLYFYWYRQILGQKVEFLVSFYNNEISEKSEIFDDQFSVERPDGSNFTLKIRSTKLEDSAMYFCASRITSGSVNEQFFGPGTRLTVL.

This sequence joins TRBV5-1 and TRBJ2-5; D gene uncertain. The CDR3 is made up of 13 amino acids. Between the trimmed V and J ends, which lost 6 bases and 5 bases, there was a span of 14 bases. The germline V gene has CDR1 SGHRS and CDR2 YFSETQ. The DNA of the CDR3 is TGCGCCAGCAATGGAGCCCTTCACGAGACCCAGTACTTC. This translates into CASNGALHETQYF. Using reference TRBV5-1 and TRBJ2-5 for the parts outside the CDR3, the full variable domain is KAGVTQTPRYLIKTRGQQVTLSCSPISGHRSVSWYQQTPGQGLQFLFEYFSETQRNKGNFPGRFSGRQFSNSRSEMNVSTLELGDSALYLCASNGALHETQYFGPGTRLLVL.

The chain joins TRBV7-9 to TRBJ2-1; a weak D match, TRBD2 (6 bases). There are 13 residues in the CDR3. The V and J ends lost 3 bases and 6 bases respectively, with 9 bases between them. The germline V gene encodes CDR1 SEHNR and CDR2 FQNEAQ (reference sequence). CDR3 protein: CASSLGGRNEQFF. The DNA for the CDR3 is TGTGCCAGCAGCTTGGGGGGACGCAATGAGCAGTTCTTC.

This chain uses TRBV25-1 with TRBJ1-1, with D uncertain. CDR1 is MGHDK, CDR2 SYGVNS, per germline. V shed 4 bases and J shed 7 bases, with 13 bases lying between them. This CDR3 spans 13 amino acids. This chain's CDR3 is CASSGHNRDEAFF. The CDR3 bases are TGTGCCAGCAGTGGACATAATCGGGATGAAGCTTTCTTT.

The J gene is TRBJ2-2, the V gene TRBV9, with 10 bases lining up with TRBD2. Per germline, CDR1 SGDLS and CDR2 YYNGEE. With V trimmed by 4 bases and J by 2 bases, 8 bases remained unmatched. The CDR3 has 17 residues. The CDR3 DNA reads TGTGCCAGCAGCCCTTACCCTAGCGGGGGAAACACCGGGGAGCTGTTTTTT. It translates to CASSPYPSGGNTGELFF.

This clone was seen only once. The chain is built from TRBV5-4 and TRBJ2-1, with D possibly being TRBD1 (6 bases). There are 11 residues in the CDR3. Germline CDR1 SGHNT, CDR2 YYREEE (reference sequence). Trimming pared 8 bases from V and 10 bases from J, leaving 13 bases between. CDR3 sequence reads: CARGSGEEQFF. The CDR3 region has the DNA TGTGCCAGGGGATCAGGGGAAGAGCAGTTCTTC.